This T cell receptor (beta chain) was sequenced for a study of blood T cell repertoires in COVID-19. Germline V gives CDR1 LNHDA, CDR2 SQIVND (reference sequence). Trimming cost V 9 bases and J 7 bases; bases outside gene matches: 16. This CDR3 is built from 15 residues. The repertoire was sequenced with immunoSEQ multiplex PCR; TCRdb's copy has only in-frame clones and lacks some. The sample yields a few hundred thousand clones, 80% seen once. The chain joins TRBV19 to TRBJ1-2; 8 bases agree with TRBD1. Sequenced material: PBMCs or T cells enriched from blood (not recorded which). The sequence came from a middle-aged woman with acute COVID-19. The CDR3 loop is CASLEGDRPEAGYTF. The CDR3 region has the DNA TGTGCCAGCCTAGAAGGGGACAGGCCTGAGGCTGGCTACACCTTC.